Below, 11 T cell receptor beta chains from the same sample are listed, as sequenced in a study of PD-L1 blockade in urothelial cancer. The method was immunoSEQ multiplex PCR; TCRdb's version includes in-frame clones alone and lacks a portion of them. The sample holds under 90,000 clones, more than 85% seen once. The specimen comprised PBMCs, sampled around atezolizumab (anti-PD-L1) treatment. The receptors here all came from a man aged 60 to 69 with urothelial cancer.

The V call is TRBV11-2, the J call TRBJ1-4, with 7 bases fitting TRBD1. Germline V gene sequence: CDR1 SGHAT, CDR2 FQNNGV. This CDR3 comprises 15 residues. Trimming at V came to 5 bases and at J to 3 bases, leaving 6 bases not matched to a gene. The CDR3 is CASSRGGGANEKLFF. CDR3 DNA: TGTGCCAGCAGCCGAGGGGGCGGGGCTAATGAAAAACTGTTTTTT.

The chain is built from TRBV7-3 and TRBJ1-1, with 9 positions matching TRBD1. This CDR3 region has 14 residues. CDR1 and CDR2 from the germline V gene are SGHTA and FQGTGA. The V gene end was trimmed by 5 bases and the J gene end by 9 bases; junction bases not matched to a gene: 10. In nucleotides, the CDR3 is TGTGCCAGCAGCCAGACAGGGGGGCCATACAAAGCTTTCTTT. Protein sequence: CASSQTGGPYKAFF. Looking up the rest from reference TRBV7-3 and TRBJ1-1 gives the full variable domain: GAGVSQTPSNKVTEKGKYVELRCDPISGHTALYWYRQSLGQGPEFLIYFQGTGAADDSGLPNDRFFAVRPEGSVSTLKIQRTERGDSAVYLCASSQTGGPYKAFFGQGTRLTVV.

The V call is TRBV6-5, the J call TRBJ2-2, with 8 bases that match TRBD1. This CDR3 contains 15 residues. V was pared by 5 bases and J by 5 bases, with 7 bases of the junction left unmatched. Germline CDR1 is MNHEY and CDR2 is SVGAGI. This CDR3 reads CASSPGQGRTGELFF. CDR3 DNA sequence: TGTGCCAGCAGTCCAGGACAGGGAAGAACCGGGGAGCTGTTTTTT.

DNA for the CDR3: TGTGCCAGCAGCCAAAATGGAGGGTCCTACAATGAGCAGTTCTTC. Protein: CASSQNGGSYNEQFF. V is TRBV4-2 and J is TRBJ2-1; D may be TRBD2 (6 bases). The CDR3 contains 15 residues. V was pared by 2 bases and J by 1 base, with 9 bases between. Looked up from germline, CDR1 is LGHNA and CDR2 is YNFKEQ.

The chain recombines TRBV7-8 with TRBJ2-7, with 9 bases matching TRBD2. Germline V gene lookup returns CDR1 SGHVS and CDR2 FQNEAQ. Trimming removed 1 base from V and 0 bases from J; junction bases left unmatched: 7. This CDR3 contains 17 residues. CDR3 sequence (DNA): TGTGCCAGCAGCTTAGTTAGGGCTAGCGGGGACTCCTACGAGCAGTACTTC. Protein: CASSLVRASGDSYEQYF.

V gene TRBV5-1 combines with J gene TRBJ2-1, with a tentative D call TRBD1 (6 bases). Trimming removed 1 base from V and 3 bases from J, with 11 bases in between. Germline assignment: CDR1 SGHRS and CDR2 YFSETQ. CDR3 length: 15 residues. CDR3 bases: TGCGCCAGCAGCTTGCTCCCAGGGGACTACAATGAGCAGTTCTTC. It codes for CASSLLPGDYNEQFF. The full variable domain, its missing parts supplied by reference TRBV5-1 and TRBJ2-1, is KAGVTQTPRYLIKTRGQQVTLSCSPISGHRSVSWYQQTPGQGLQFLFEYFSETQRNKGNFPGRFSGRQFSNSRSEMNVSTLELGDSALYLCASSLLPGDYNEQFFGPGTRLTVL.

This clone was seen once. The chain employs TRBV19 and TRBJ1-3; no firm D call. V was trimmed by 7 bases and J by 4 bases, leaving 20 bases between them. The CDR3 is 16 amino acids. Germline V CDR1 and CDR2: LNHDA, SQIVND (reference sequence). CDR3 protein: CASNPASTTAGNTIYF. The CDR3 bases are TGTGCCAGTAACCCCGCCTCGACAACCGCCGGAAACACCATATATTTT.

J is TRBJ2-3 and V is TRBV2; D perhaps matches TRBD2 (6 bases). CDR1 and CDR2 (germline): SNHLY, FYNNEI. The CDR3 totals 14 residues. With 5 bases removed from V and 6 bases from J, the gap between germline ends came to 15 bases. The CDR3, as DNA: TGTGCCAGCAGTCGACAGACCCGGGGGGATACGCAGTATTTT. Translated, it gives CASSRQTRGDTQYF.

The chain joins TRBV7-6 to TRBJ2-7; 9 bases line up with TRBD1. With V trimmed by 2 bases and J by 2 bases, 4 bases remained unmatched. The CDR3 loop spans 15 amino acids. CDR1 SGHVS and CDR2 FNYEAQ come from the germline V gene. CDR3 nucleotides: TGTGCCAGCAGCTTAACACAGGGGGCGACCTACGAGCAGTACTTC. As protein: CASSLTQGATYEQYF.

Here the CDR3 DNA reads TGCAGCGTTTGGGACAGCGTCGACTATGGCTACACCTTC. It is translated as CSVWDSVDYGYTF. The V gene is TRBV29-1, the J gene TRBJ1-2, with TRBD1 matching 7 bases. The CDR3 loop spans 13 amino acids. CDR1 and CDR2 (germline): SQVTM, ANQGSEA. The junction had 6 bases not matched to a gene; V was cut back by 5 bases and J by 3 bases.

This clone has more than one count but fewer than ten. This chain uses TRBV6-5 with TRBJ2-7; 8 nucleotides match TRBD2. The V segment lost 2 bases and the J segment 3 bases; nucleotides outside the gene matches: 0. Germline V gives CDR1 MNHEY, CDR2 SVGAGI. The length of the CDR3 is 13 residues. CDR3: CASSYGTSYEQYF. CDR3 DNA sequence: TGTGCCAGCAGTTACGGGACTAGCTACGAGCAGTACTTC.